A selection of T cell receptor beta chains follows, all from one sample in a study of shared clonotypes between healthy human individuals. TCRdb's copy holds only in-frame clones and misses some; the assay was immunoSEQ multiplex PCR. The sample comprises about 1 million clones, approximately 76% of which are singletons, and roughly 1.4% rests with the top ten. Sequenced input: memory CD4+ T cells sorted from blood. These receptors came from a man younger than 30 in good health. Each CDR3 is given with its conserved first and last residue.

j_call	v_call	cdr3_aa
TRBJ2-5	TRBV28	CASSPADGAGLETQYF
TRBJ2-1	TRBV18	CASSPPGENEQFF
TRBJ1-2	TRBV6-6	CASRGEGTSYGYTF
TRBJ2-7	TRBV5-1	CASSLEGSAYEQYF
TRBJ2-2	TRBV7-9	CASSLDGPNTGELFF
TRBJ1-4	TRBV7-9	CASRSTGGTNEKLFF
TRBJ2-3	TRBV28	CASSPVQGREDTQYF
TRBJ2-7	TRBV19	CASSDNRGWTYEQYF
TRBJ1-1	TRBV28	CASSLGVGEAFF
TRBJ2-7	TRBV25-1	CASESSGSPDYEQYF
TRBJ2-5	TRBV19	CASSGGETQYF
TRBJ1-3	TRBV7-9	CASSWGPTGRSTIYF
TRBJ2-6	TRBV5-4	CASSLWRAAGANVLTF
TRBJ2-2	TRBV2	CASSGDLGNTGELFF
TRBJ1-6	TRBV28	CASSRQGLNSPLHF
TRBJ2-1	TRBV4-3	CASSQNLGVAGSYNEQFF
TRBJ2-1	TRBV6-1	CASSENEQFF
TRBJ2-2	TRBV5-1	CASQGQGANTGELFF
TRBJ1-1	TRBV28	CASSWKKNTEAFF
TRBJ1-2	TRBV10-3	CAISGTGDSYGYTF
TRBJ2-6	TRBV19	CASSMSGFGANVLTF
TRBJ2-3	TRBV29-1	CSVEDRAGGTDTQYF
TRBJ1-1	TRBV30	CAWSVSGRTMNTEAFF
TRBJ1-5	TRBV7-2	CASSLAGRGIQPQHF
TRBJ2-3	TRBV18	CASLLQGSTDTQYF
TRBJ2-7	TRBV19	CASSRLASSSYEQYF
TRBJ1-2	TRBV5-1	CASSQSDYGYTF
TRBJ2-7	TRBV6-1	CASSVDRGGFYEQYF
TRBJ2-7	TRBV5-1	CASSLIDPGEQYF
TRBJ1-2	TRBV29-1	CSHQLDSYGYTF
TRBJ2-3	TRBV2	CASSPGQGATDTQYF
TRBJ1-5	TRBV6-1	CASSEARGAPQHF